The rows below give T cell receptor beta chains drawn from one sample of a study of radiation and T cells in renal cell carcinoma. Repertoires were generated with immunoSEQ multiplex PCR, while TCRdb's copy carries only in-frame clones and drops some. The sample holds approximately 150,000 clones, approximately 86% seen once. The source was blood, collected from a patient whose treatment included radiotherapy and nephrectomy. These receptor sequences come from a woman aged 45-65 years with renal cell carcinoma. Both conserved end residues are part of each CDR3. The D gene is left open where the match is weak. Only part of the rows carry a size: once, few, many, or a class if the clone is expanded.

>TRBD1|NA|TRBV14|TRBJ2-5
CASSQRQGARETQYF
TGTGCCAGCAGCCAGAGACAGGGGGCGAGGGAGACCCAGTACTTC
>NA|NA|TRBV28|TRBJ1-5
CASSSGNQPQHF
TGTGCCAGTTCCAGCGGCAATCAGCCCCAGCATTTT
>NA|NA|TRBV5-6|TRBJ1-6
CASSATGNYNSPLHF
TGTGCCAGCAGCGCAACAGGGAACTATAATTCACCCCTCCACTTT
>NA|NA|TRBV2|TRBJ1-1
CASTPSGTSDTEAFF
TGTGCCAGCACTCCATCAGGGACTTCTGACACTGAAGCTTTCTTT
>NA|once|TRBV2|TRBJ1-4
CASSRGLTNEKLFF
TGTGCCAGCAGTAGGGGTCTCACTAATGAAAAACTGTTTTTT
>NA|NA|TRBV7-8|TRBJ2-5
CASSLQPQETQYF
TGTGCCAGCAGCTTACAACCCCAAGAGACCCAGTACTTC
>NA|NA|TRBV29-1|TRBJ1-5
CSVELRQTVSRAQHF
TGCAGCGTCGAGCTGCGACAGACTGTTTCGAGGGCCCAGCATTTT
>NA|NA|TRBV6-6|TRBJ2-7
CASSWRSYEQYF
TGTGCCAGCAGTTGGAGGTCCTACGAGCAGTACTTC
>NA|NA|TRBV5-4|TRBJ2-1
CASSLVTSEQFF
TGTGCCAGCAGCTTGGTGACTTCTGAGCAGTTCTTC
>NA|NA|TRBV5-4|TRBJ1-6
CASSSKKGFEALHF
TGTGCCAGCAGCTCCAAGAAGGGTTTCGAGGCCCTCCACTTT
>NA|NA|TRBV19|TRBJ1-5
CASSIPTGEPQHF
TGTGCCAGTAGTATCCCCACGGGGGAGCCCCAGCATTTT
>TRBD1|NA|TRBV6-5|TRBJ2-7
CASSLQGAQGEQYF
TGTGCCAGCAGTTTACAGGGGGCGCAGGGGGAGCAGTACTTC
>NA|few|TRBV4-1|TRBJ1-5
CASSQEAGLNQPQHF
TGCGCCAGCAGCCAAGAGGCGGGGCTCAATCAGCCCCAGCATTTT
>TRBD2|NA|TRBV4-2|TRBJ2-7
CASSQPHSGVSSYEQYF
TGTGCCAGCAGCCAACCCCATAGCGGGGTGAGCTCCTACGAGCAGTACTTC
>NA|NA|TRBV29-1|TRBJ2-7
CSTERGDEQYF
TGCAGCACCGAACGGGGCGACGAGCAGTACTTC
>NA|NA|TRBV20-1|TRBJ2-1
CSARLFDEQFF
TGCAGTGCTCGACTCTTCGATGAGCAGTTCTTC
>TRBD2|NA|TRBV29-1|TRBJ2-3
CSVETPSGGAADTQYF
TGCAGCGTTGAAACCCCCAGCGGGGGGGCCGCAGATACGCAGTATTTT
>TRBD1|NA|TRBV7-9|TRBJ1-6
CASSLGGGENSPLHF
TGTGCCAGCAGCTTAGGAGGGGGCGAGAATTCACCCCTCCACTTT
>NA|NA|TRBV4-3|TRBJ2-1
CASSLGGGQINNEQFF
TGCGCCAGCAGCCTGGGAGGGGGACAGATAAACAATGAGCAGTTCTTC
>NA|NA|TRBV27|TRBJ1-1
CASSPSSSMNTEAFF
TGTGCCAGCAGTCCGAGCTCCAGCATGAACACTGAAGCTTTCTTT
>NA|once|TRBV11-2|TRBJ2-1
CASSPRAGHNEQFF
TGTGCCAGCAGCCCCCGGGCCGGCCACAATGAGCAGTTCTTC
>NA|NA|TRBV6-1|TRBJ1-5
CASRHRRGNQPQHF
TGTGCCAGCAGGCACCGGAGGGGCAATCAGCCCCAGCATTTT
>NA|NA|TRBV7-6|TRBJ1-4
CASSLGQQLEKLFF
TGTGCCAGCAGCTTAGGACAGCAGCTTGAAAAACTGTTTTTT
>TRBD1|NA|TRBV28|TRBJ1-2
CASGDRVNYGYTF
TGTGCCAGCGGAGACAGGGTGAACTATGGCTACACCTTC
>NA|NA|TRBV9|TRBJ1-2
CASSVDEVDYGYTF
TGTGCCAGCAGCGTAGACGAGGTGGACTATGGCTACACCTTC
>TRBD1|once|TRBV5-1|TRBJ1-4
CASSLAGQGEEKLFF
TGCGCCAGCAGCTTGGCTGGCCAGGGGGAGGAAAAACTGTTTTTT
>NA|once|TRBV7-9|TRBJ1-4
CASSFSGWEEKLFF
TGTGCCAGCAGCTTTTCGGGATGGGAAGAAAAACTGTTTTTT
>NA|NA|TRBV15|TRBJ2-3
CATSRDRIDVTQYF
TGTGCCACCAGCAGAGATCGAATTGATGTTACGCAGTATTTT
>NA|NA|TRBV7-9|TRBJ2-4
CASSLVGDISSGDKNIQYF
TGTGCCAGCAGCTTAGTAGGGGACATATCTTCGGGGGACAAAAACATTCAGTACTTC
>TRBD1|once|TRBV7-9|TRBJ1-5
CASSLGDRGNQPQHF
TGTGCCAGCAGCTTAGGGGACAGGGGAAATCAGCCCCAGCATTTT
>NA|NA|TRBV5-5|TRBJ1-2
CASSSNREIYGYTF
TGTGCCAGCAGTTCTAACAGGGAAATATATGGCTACACCTTC
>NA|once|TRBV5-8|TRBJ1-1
CASSLARNTEAFF
TGTGCCAGCAGCTTGGCCCGGAACACTGAAGCTTTCTTT
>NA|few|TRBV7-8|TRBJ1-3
CASSLAGAGNTIYF
TGTGCCAGCAGCTTAGCAGGGGCTGGAAACACCATATATTTT
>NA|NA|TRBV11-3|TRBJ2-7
CASSSIGGEQYF
TGTGCCAGCAGCTCCATTGGGGGGGAGCAGTACTTC
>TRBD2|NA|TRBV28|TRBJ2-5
CASSWGLAVGTQYF
TGTGCCAGCAGTTGGGGACTAGCGGTAGGGACCCAGTACTTC